This is a list of T cell receptor beta chains from one sample in a study of response to subunit inactivated influenza vaccine. Each CDR3 protein is one row after TCRdb ran MiXCR on the RT-PCR reads. The sample records some 520,000 distinct CDR3 sequences, about 15% being singletons. The sample consisted of CD4+ T cells sorted from PBMCs, taken around 2 years after vaccination. Receptors were obtained from a man between 50 and 69 years old who received an inactivated influenza vaccine. CDR3s include the opening cysteine and the closing phenylalanine or tryptophan. Each record gives: V gene, D gene, clone size, J gene, CDR3 protein, CDR3 DNA. D genes are given only for firm matches. Not every row has a clone size; where given, it reads once, few, many or a size class.

TRBV5-1	TRBD1	many	TRBJ2-3	CASSLSRQGRGDTQYF	TGCGCCAGCAGCTTGTCACGACAGGGGAGAGGGGATACGCAGTATTTT
TRBV20-1	TRBD2	NA	TRBJ2-3	CSAPSSSGPTDTQYF	TGCAGTGCTCCCAGCTCTAGCGGTCCCACAGATACGCAGTATTTT
TRBV5-1	NA	many	TRBJ1-2	CASSLEQYYGYTF	TGCGCCAGCAGCTTGGAGCAGTACTATGGCTACACCTTC
TRBV12-3/TRBV12-4	NA	NA	TRBJ1-2	CAGGSYTNYGYTF	TGTGCCGGGGGGTCTTACACTAACTATGGCTACACCTTC
TRBV28	NA	many	TRBJ1-2	CASSPPRGRVNYGYTF	TGTGCCAGCAGCCCCCCTCGGGGGCGCGTTAACTATGGCTACACCTTC
TRBV29-1	NA	few	TRBJ1-3	CSGGGGSGNTIYF	TGCAGCGGGGGTGGGGGCTCTGGAAACACCATATATTTT
TRBV3-1	NA	many	TRBJ1-2	CASSQQGFGYTF	TGTGCCAGCAGCCAGCAGGGGTTCGGCTACACCTTC
TRBV27	TRBD1	few	TRBJ2-2	CASSPRDRGSGELFF	TGTGCCAGCAGTCCTCGGGACAGGGGGTCCGGGGAGCTGTTTTTT
TRBV24-1	NA	few	TRBJ2-5	CATSDSDRRLQETQYF	TGTGCCACCAGTGATTCGGATAGACGCCTCCAAGAGACCCAGTACTTC
TRBV6-5	NA	NA	TRBJ2-4	CASSYSRGPGAKNIQYF	TGTGCCAGCAGTTACTCCCGGGGGCCGGGAGCCAAAAACATTCAGTACTTC
TRBV6-1	NA	few	TRBJ2-7	CASRRGQFVYEQYF	TGTGCCAGCAGGCGGGGACAGTTTGTGTACGAGCAGTACTTC
TRBV4-1	NA	many	TRBJ1-5	CASSHPGPTNQPQHF	TGCGCCAGCAGCCACCCGGGACCGACCAATCAGCCCCAGCATTTT
TRBV28	NA	many	TRBJ2-1	CASSFRFGYQQFF	TGTGCCAGCAGTTTCCGCTTCGGGTACCAGCAGTTCTTC
TRBV6-1	NA	NA	TRBJ2-3	CASKRHGTDTQYF	TGTGCCAGCAAACGGCACGGCACAGATACGCAGTATTTT
TRBV5-6	NA	NA	TRBJ1-1	CASSLDRTLMATEAFF	TGTGCCAGCAGCTTGGACAGGACTTTAATGGCCACTGAAGCTTTCTTT
TRBV20-1	NA	NA	TRBJ2-7	CCARGTYEQYF	TGCTGTGCTAGAGGTACCTACGAGCAGTACTTC
TRBV5-1	NA	few	TRBJ2-3	CASSLMTADTQYF	TGCGCCAGCAGCTTGATGACGGCAGATACGCAGTATTTT
TRBV7-9	NA	NA	TRBJ2-2	CASPPDSPLNTGELFF	TGTGCCAGCCCCCCGGACAGCCCATTAAACACCGGGGAGCTGTTTTTT
TRBV7-8	TRBD2	NA	TRBJ2-6	CASSLGGGTGANVLTF	TGTGCCAGCAGCTTAGGGGGGGGAACTGGGGCCAACGTCCTGACTTTC
TRBV19	NA	few	TRBJ2-4	CASSPGLRVGKNIQYF	TGTGCCAGTAGCCCTGGCCTCCGGGTAGGCAAAAACATTCAGTACTTC
TRBV4-2	NA	few	TRBJ1-6	CASSQAGRVDSPLHF	TGTGCCAGCAGCCAAGCCGGCAGGGTGGATTCACCCCTCCACTTT